This paragraph covers one TCR beta chain sequence. This receptor's antigen is unknown. Per-base quality was not reported, and no clone a single base away is much larger than it. This entry is derived from a study of blood T cells in healthy people across ages (dated by TCRdb to between 2015 and 2016). Describing the broader study: Template switching captured roughly one uniquely barcoded TCR beta cDNA molecule per two T cells in model experiments. To avoid experimental bias, donors of different ages were distributed randomly across sequencing lanes. For two donors (one aged 18 to 30 and one aged 80 or older), the study analyzed two additional independent replicas of 1 million unique cDNA reads from the same blood draw. The study measured age-related changes in TCR beta repertoire diversity using deep sequencing normalized with unique cDNA molecular identifiers. The donors were divided into four age groups: young (average roughly 17 years), middle-aged (approximately 39), aged (approximately 62) and long-lived (about 84).

Via the germline V gene, CDR1 is SGHRS and CDR2 YFSETQ. The CDR3 numbers 15 residues from cysteine through phenylalanine. The DNA shown is the 45-base CDR3, in frame from base 1. Overall results and qualifications from the work: Since profiling was done on bulk unsorted PBMCs, naive and antigen-experienced compartments could not be conclusively compared. Compared with the aged group, the long-lived group had more naive CD4+ T cells, fewer expanded clones and increased TCR diversity, a pattern suggesting age selection. Because donor CMV infection status was unknown, age-related changes in expanded clonotypes were potentially confounded. Estimates of total diversity from one million sequenced T cells were regarded as lower bounds and underestimates. Observed TCR beta diversity correlated strongly with the percentage of naive T cells measured by flow cytometry. Observed TCR beta diversity per million T cells fell roughly linearly with age, and a significant reduction was already apparent by age roughly 40.

Donors were 39 systemically healthy Caucasian individuals from Russia aged roughly 6 to 100 years. Around 10 milliliters of peripheral blood were collected from each donor into EDTA-treated Vacutainer tubes. Ficoll-Paque density-gradient centrifugation was used to isolate PBMCs, with at least 6.5 million obtained per sample. Total RNA, at least 6 micrograms per sample, was extracted from PBMCs with Trizol reagent. Naive CD45RAhigh/CD27high T cell percentages were measured by flow cytometry on a PBMC aliquot from every donor. The library was prepared using 5' RACE. Data came from an Illumina HiSeq 2500. The second PCR ran for roughly 7 to 11 cycles and used a J-beta primer mix along with a sample-barcoded 5' primer. Each TCR beta cDNA molecule received a unique molecular identifier from a template-switch 5' adaptor carrying 12 random nucleotides. At least 3 million CDR3-containing paired-end reads were obtained from each sample. First-strand cDNA was synthesized from all RNA with the Mint cDNA synthesis kit, primed by a TRBC-specific oligonucleotide. All cDNA was treated with uracil-DNA glycosylase and then went through a first 18-cycle PCR with the universal primers M1SS and BC2_uni_R. The paper's processing steps were these. For normalization, 1 million high-quality reads, each with a distinct molecular identifier, were randomly selected from each sample. Reads with shared molecular identifiers were discarded instead of being binned into consensus sequences. MiTCR, with a Q25 quality threshold and the strictest error-elimination algorithm, was used for CDR3 identification, clonotype clustering and error correction. A nonparametric unseen species model with Euler transformation was used to estimate a lower bound on total TCR beta diversity. TCRdb redid the processing of the public reads, applying fastp at Q25 and MiXCR, and retained in-frame beta chains. Each entry merges the rows of one CDR3 protein and shows their most common DNA and genes. The V and J calls here are based on TCRdb, not the publication. In all, the sample holds 1,500,000 or so distinct CDR3 sequences, and 45% to 70% of those were seen once. The ten largest clonotypes hold 6.5% to 8.5% of the sample.

The sequence is built from TRBV5-1 and TRBJ2-7, with a tentative D call of TRBD1 or TRBD2, each matching 5 bases. The DNA end is a closer match to TRBJ2-5, so the J assignment may be wrong. This receptor was identified in a young man in good health. The sample consisted of blood. The CDR3 region reads CASSFHRDEERTQYF. The nucleotide sequence is given as TGCGCCAGCAGCTTCCACCGGGACGAGGAGCGGACCCAGTACTTC.